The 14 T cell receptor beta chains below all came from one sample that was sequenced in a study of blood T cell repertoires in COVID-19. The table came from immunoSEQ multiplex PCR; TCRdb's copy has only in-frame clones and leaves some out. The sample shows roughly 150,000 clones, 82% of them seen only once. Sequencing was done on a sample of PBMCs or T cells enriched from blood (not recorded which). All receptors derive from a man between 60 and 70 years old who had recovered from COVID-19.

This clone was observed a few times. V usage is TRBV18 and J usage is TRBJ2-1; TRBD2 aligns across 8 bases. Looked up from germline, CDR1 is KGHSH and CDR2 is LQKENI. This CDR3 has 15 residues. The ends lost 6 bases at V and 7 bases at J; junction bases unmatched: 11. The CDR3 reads CASSQTGTSRNEQFF. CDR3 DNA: TGTGCCAGCTCCCAGACCGGGACTAGTCGGAATGAGCAGTTCTTC. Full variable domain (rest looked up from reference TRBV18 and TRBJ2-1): NAGVMQNPRHLVRRRGQEARLRCSPMKGHSHVYWYRQLPEEGLKFMVYLQKENIIDESGMPKERFSAEFPKEGPSILRIQQVVRGDSAAYFCASSQTGTSRNEQFFGPGTRLTVL.

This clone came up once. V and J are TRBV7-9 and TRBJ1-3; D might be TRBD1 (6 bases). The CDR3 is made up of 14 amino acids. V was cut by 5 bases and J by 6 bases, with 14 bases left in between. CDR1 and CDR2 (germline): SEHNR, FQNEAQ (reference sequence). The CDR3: CASSRTEIENTIYF. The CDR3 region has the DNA TGTGCCAGCAGCCGGACAGAGATAGAAAACACCATATATTTT.

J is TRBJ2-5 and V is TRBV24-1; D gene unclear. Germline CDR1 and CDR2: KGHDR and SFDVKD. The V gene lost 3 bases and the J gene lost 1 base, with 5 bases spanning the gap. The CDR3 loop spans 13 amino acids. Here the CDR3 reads CATSDTAQETQYF. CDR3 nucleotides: TGTGCCACCAGTGATACAGCCCAAGAGACCCAGTACTTC.

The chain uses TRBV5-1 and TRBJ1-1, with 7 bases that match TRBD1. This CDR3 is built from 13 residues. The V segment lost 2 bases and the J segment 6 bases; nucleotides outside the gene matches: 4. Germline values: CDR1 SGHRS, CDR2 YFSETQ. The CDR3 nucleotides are TGCGCCAGCAGCTTCTTAGGGGGCCCTGAAGCTTTCTTT. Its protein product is CASSFLGGPEAFF.

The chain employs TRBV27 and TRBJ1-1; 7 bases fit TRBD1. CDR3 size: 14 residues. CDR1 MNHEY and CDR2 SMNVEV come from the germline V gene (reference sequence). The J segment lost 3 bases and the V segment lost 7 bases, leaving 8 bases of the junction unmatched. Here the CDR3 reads CASNEQGKDTEAFF. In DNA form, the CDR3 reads TGTGCCAGCAACGAACAGGGGAAAGACACTGAAGCTTTCTTT.

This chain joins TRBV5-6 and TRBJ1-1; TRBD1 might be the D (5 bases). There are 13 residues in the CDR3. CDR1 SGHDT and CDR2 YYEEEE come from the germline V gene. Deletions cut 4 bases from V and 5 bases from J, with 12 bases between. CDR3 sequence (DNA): TGTGCCAGCAGCCCGGGGGTAGGGACTGAAGCTTTCTTT. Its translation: CASSPGVGTEAFF.

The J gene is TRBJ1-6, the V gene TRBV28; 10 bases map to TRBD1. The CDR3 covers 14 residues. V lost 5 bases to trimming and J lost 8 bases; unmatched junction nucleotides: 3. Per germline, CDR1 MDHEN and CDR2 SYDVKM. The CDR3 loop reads CASSPTGGHSPLHF. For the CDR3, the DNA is TGTGCCAGCAGTCCGACAGGGGGCCATTCACCCCTCCACTTT.

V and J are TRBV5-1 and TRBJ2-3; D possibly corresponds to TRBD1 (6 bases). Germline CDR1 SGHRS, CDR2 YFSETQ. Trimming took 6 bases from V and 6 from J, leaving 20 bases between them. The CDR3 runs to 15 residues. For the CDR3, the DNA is TGCGCCAGCACAATACAGGGTTCGTCAGTGGATACGCAGTATTTT. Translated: CASTIQGSSVDTQYF.

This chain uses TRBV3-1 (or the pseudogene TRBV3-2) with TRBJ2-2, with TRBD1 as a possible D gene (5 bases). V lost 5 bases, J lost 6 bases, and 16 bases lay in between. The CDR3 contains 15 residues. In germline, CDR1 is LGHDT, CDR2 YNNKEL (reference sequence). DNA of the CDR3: TGTGCCAGCAGCGGTCTGGGCCAGGGCGCCGGGGAGCTGTTTTTT. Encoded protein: CASSGLGQGAGELFF.

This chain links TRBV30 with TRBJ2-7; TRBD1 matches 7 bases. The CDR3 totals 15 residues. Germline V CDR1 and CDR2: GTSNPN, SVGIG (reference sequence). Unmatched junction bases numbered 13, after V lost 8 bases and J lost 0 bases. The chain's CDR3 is CAAQGGLRSSYEQYF. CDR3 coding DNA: TGTGCCGCCCAAGGGGGCTTGAGGAGCTCCTACGAGCAGTACTTC. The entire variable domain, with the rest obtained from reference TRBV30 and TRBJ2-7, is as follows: SQTIHQWPATLVQPVGSPLSLECTVEGTSNPNLYWYRQAAGRGLQLLFYSVGIGQISSEVPQNLSASRPQDRQFILSSKKLLLSDSGFYLCAAQGGLRSSYEQYFGPGTRLTVT.

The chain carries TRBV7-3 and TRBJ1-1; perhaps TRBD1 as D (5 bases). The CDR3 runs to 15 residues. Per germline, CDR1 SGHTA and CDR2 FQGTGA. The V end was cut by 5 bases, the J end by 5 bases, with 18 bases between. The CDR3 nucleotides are TGTGCCAGCAGCCAAAACGGGCAGGGAAATACTGAAGCTTTCTTT. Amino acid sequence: CASSQNGQGNTEAFF.

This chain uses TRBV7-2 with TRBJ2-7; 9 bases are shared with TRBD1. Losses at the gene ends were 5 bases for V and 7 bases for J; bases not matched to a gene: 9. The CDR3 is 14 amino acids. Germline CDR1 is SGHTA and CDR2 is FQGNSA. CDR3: CASSPRTGAGEQYF. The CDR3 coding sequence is TGTGCCAGCAGCCCCCGGACAGGGGCGGGGGAGCAGTACTTC.

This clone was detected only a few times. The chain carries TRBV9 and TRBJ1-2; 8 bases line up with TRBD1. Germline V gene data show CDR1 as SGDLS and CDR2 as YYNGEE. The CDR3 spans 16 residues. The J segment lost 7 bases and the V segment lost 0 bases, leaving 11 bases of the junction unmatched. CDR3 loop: CASSVDVRGRGSGYTF. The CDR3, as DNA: TGTGCCAGCAGCGTAGATGTCAGGGGGCGCGGGAGTGGCTACACCTTC.

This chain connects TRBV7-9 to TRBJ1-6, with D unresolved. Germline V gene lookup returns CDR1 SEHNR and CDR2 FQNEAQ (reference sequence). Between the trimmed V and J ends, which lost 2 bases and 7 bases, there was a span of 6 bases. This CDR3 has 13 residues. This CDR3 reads CASSLSENSPLHF. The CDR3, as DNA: TGTGCCAGCAGCTTAAGTGAGAATTCACCCCTCCACTTT.